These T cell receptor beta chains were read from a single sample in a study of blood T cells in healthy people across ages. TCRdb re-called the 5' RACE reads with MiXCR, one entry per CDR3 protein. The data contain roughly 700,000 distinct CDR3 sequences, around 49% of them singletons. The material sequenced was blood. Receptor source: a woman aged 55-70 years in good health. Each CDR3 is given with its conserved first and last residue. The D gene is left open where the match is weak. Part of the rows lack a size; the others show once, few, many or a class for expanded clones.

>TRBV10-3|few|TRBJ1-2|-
CAISEEVAGYTF
TGTGCCATCAGTGAGGAGGTGGCTGGCTACACCTTC
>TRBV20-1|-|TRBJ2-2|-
CSARGSGELFF
TGCAGTGCTAGAGGATCCGGGGAGCTGTTTTTT
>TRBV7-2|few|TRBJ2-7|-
CASRSDSSEQYF
TGTGCCAGCAGATCGGACTCTTCCGAACAGTACTTC
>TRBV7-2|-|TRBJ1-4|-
CASSPRTEAKLFF
TGTGCCAGCAGCCCCAGGACAGAGGCAAAACTGTTTTTT
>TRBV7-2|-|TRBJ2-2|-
CASSLQGTGELFF
TGTGCCAGCAGCTTACAGGGAACCGGGGAGCTGTTTTTT
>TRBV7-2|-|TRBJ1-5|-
CASSKSNNQPQHF
TGTGCCAGCAGCAAATCGAACAATCAGCCCCAGCATTTT
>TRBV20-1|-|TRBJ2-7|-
CSAYGGGAYEQYF
TGCAGTGCTTATGGCGGCGGGGCTTACGAGCAGTACTTC
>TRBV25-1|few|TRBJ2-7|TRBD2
CASSGGWGGETSYEQYF
TGTGCCAGCAGTGGGGGGTGGGGGGGTGAGACCTCCTACGAGCAGTACTTC
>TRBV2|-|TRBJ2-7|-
CASRDAVTVDYEQYF
TGTGCCAGCAGGGACGCAGTGACCGTTGACTACGAGCAGTACTTC
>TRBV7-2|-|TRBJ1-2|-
CASSLDRTNYGYTF
TGTGCCAGCAGCTTAGACAGAACTAACTATGGCTACACCTTC
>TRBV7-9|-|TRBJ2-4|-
CASSLEFGGGIQYF
TGTGCCAGCAGCTTAGAATTCGGGGGAGGCATTCAGTACTTC
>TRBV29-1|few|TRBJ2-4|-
CSGLRGAKNIQYF
TGCAGCGGACTACGAGGAGCCAAAAACATTCAGTACTTC
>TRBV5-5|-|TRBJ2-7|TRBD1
CASSWGTDEQYF
TGTGCCAGCAGCTGGGGGACAGACGAGCAGTACTTC
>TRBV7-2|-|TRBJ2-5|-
CASSFVSFGEQYF
TGTGCCAGCAGCTTCGTGAGTTTCGGAGAGCAGTACTTC
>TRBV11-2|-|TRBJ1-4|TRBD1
CASSQRQGFGEKLFF
TGTGCCAGCAGCCAAAGACAGGGTTTTGGTGAAAAACTGTTTTTT
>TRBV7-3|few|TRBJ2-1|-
CASSPKGFEYNEQFF
TGTGCCAGCAGCCCCAAAGGTTTCGAGTACAATGAGCAGTTCTTC
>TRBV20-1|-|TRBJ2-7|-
CSKLSAPSSYNEQYF
TGCAGTAAACTTAGCGCGCCGAGCTCCTACAATGAGCAGTACTTC
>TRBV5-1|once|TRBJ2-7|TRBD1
CASSMGGTGGNEQYF
TGCGCCAGCAGCATGGGGGGGACAGGGGGTAACGAGCAGTACTTC
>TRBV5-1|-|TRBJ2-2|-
CASSFTGTPIFNGELFF
TGCGCCAGCAGCTTTACCGGGACACCCATTTTCAACGGGGAGCTGTTTTTT
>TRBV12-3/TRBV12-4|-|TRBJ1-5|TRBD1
CASSPTGGSGNQPQHF
TGTGCCAGCAGTCCGACAGGGGGCTCGGGCAATCAGCCCCAGCATTTT
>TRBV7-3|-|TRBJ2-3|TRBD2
CASSFRLAGVDTDTQYF
TGTGCCAGCAGCTTCCGACTAGCGGGAGTCGACACAGATACGCAGTATTTT
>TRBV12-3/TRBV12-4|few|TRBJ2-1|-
CASSDNEQFF
TGTGCCAGCAGCGACAATGAGCAGTTCTTC
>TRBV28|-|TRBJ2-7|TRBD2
CASSASAAGGPYEQYF
TGTGCCAGCAGTGCCTCGGCGGCGGGAGGGCCCTACGAGCAGTACTTC
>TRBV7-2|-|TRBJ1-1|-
CASSFLLRDSLTTEAFF
TGTGCCAGCAGCTTTTTGTTAAGGGACTCTCTGACCACTGAAGCTTTCTTT
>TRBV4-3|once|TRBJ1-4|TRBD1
CASSQDETGRGEKLFF
TGCGCCAGCAGCCAAGACGAGACAGGGCGGGGGGAAAAACTGTTTTTT
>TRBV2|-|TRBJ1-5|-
CASDQTGFLGQPQHF
TGTGCCAGCGACCAGACAGGTTTTCTGGGTCAGCCCCAGCATTTT
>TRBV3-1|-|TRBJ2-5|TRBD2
CASSQGTSGRSQETQYF
TGTGCCAGCAGCCAAGGGACTAGCGGGAGATCACAAGAGACCCAGTACTTC
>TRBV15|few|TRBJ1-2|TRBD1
CATSRARGQNYGYTF
TGTGCCACCAGCAGAGCTAGGGGGCAGAACTATGGCTACACCTTC
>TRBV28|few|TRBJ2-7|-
CASSLKGLGSYEQYF
TGTGCCAGCAGTTTAAAGGGGCTCGGCTCCTACGAGCAGTACTTC
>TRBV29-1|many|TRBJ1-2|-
CSAVQGEGYYGYTF
TGCAGCGCCGTACAGGGAGAAGGGTACTATGGCTACACCTTC
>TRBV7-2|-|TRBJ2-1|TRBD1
CASSLGGTGKREQFF
TGTGCCAGCAGCTTAGGGGGGACAGGGAAGCGTGAGCAGTTCTTC
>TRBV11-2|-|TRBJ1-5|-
CASSLAGGGRPQHF
TGTGCCAGCAGCTTAGCCGGGGGGGGAAGGCCCCAGCATTTT
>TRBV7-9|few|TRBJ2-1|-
CASSYGTPFREQFF
TGTGCCAGCAGCTACGGGACCCCCTTCCGAGAGCAGTTCTTC
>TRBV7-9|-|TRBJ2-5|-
CASSPLGRSETQYF
TGTGCCAGCAGCCCCCTGGGGAGGTCAGAGACCCAGTACTTC
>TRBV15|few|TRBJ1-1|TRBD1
CATSKPGQGRSEAFF
TGTGCCACCAGCAAGCCAGGACAGGGAAGAAGTGAAGCTTTCTTT
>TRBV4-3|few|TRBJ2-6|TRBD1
CASSQVGQGPGANVLTF
TGCGCCAGCAGCCAAGTGGGACAGGGGCCCGGGGCCAACGTCCTGACTTTC
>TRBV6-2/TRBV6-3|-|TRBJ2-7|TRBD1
CVSSRTGTGDYEQYF
TGTGTCAGCAGCCGCACCGGGACAGGGGACTACGAGCAGTACTTC